What follows are 20 T cell receptor beta chains derived from one specimen sequenced in a study of regulatory T cells in long-lasting Graves disease. Time point described: persistent/refractory GD, antithyroid drugs over 5 years with positive TRAb. Researchers made the TCR library from RNA that was extracted from PBMCs. Researchers made TCR beta libraries by using iRepertoire HTBI primers and running Arm-PCR on CDR3 regions. TCRdb independently ran MiXCR on the multiplex PCR reads; one entry per CDR3 protein. The sample yields roughly 300,000 distinct CDR3 sequences, 15% to 20% seen once. Specimen: peripheral blood mononuclear cells (PBMCs), collected when the disease was refractory, from a patient treated with antithyroid drugs. These receptors were obtained from a female donor with Graves disease.

The table lists this clonotype with many counts. CDR3 residues: CASSLLLKGYGYTF. CDR3 coding DNA: TGTGCCAGCAGCTTATTGTTGAAAGGGTATGGCTACACCTTC. The chain employs TRBV7-9 and TRBJ1-2; no clear D gene. The V gene lost 2 bases and the J gene lost 5 bases, with 12 bases spanning the gap. The germline gives CDR1 SEHNR, CDR2 FQNEAQ (reference sequence). The CDR3 sequence is 14 residues long.

About this clonotype itself: The missing conserved phenylalanine or tryptophan at the end of this CDR3 makes a read error likely. This sequence joins TRBV10-2 and TRBJ1-1, with D possibly matching TRBD1 (5 bases). Trimming removed 8 bases from V and 1 base from J, with 11 bases in between. Germline lookup yields CDR1 WSHSY and CDR2 SAAADI. The CDR3 extends over 13 amino acids. The CDR3: CASCLGRNTEAFL. The CDR3 nucleotides read TGCGCCAGCTGTTTGGGGCGGAACACTGAAGCTTTCCTT.

The genes are TRBV19 and TRBJ1-1, with TRBD1 matching 8 bases. V dropped 1 base and J dropped 5; count of bases not matched to a gene: 3. Germline lookup yields CDR1 LNHDA and CDR2 SQIVND (reference sequence). The CDR3 runs to 14 residues. The CDR3 coding sequence is TGTGCCAGTAGTATAGGACAGGGGTGGACTGAAGCTTTCTTT. Its translation: CASSIGQGWTEAFF.

Only a few counts were recorded for this clonotype. The CDR3 does not end in the conserved phenylalanine or tryptophan, so this is likely a read error. The genes are TRBV20-1 and TRBJ2-5; D may be TRBD2 (6 bases). The CDR3 length is 15 residues. Germline V gene lookup returns CDR1 DFQATT and CDR2 SNEGSKA (reference sequence). Trimming left V 6 bases short and J 1 base short, with 18 bases between. The CDR3 sequence is CSARRVPAGQETQYS. The CDR3 region has the DNA TGCAGTGCGCGGAGGGTGCCGGCGGGCCAAGAGACCCAGTACTCC.

In this sample, this clonotype turned up many times. The junction departs from germline at one end; a sequencing error may be responsible. The V and J genes are TRBV12-5 and TRBJ2-2; D perhaps matches TRBD1 (6 bases). The CDR3 length is 13 residues. Looked up from germline, CDR1 is LGHNT and CDR2 is FRNRAP. The CDR3 DNA reads TGTGCCAGTGGACAGTTGAACACCGGGGAGCTGTTTTTT. It translates to CASGQLNTGELFF. Using reference TRBV12-5 and TRBJ2-2 for the parts outside the CDR3, the full variable domain is DARVTQTPRHKVTEMGQEVTMRCQPILGHNTVFWYRQTMMQGLELLAYFRNRAPLDDSGMPKDRFSAEMPDATLATLKIQPSEPRDSAVYFCASGQLNTGELFFGEGSRLTVL.

Remarks on this clonotype: A much more abundant neighbour one base away suggests this may be a read error. This chain connects TRBV28 to TRBJ1-1, with D possibly TRBD1 on 5 matching bases. The CDR3 consists of 14 residues. Trimming removed 3 bases at V and 5 bases at J, with 13 bases between. The germline CDR1 and CDR2 sequences are MDHEN and SYDVKM. The CDR3 reads CASSFPHGGTEAFF. DNA of the CDR3: TGTGCCAGCAGTTTCCCACACGGGGGGACTGAAGCTTTCTTT.

This clonotype showed up just a few times. The rearrangement uses TRBV4-1 and TRBJ1-2; a weak D match, TRBD1 (5 bases). The CDR3 is 16 amino acids. The V end lost 4 bases, the J end lost 9 bases, and 24 bases lay between the germline ends. CDR1 and CDR2 (germline): MGHRA, YSYEKL. The CDR3 sequence is CASSLQPGTIISSYTF. The CDR3 DNA is TGCGCCAGCAGCCTCCAGCCCGGGACTATTATTTCTAGCTACACCTTC.

The chain links TRBV6-2 or TRBV6-3 to TRBJ2-3, with 7 bases aligning to TRBD1. The CDR3 sequence is 15 residues long. V trimming: 3 bases; J trimming: 0 bases; junction bases outside the gene matches: 3. The germline gives CDR1 MNHEY, CDR2 SVGEGT. The CDR3 is CASSYGTASTDTQYF. In nucleotides, the CDR3 is TGTGCCAGCAGTTATGGGACAGCTAGCACAGATACGCAGTATTTT.

As regards this clonotype: This clone may be a read error of a much larger clone one base away. The CDR3 bases are TGTGCCAGCAGCCAAGATCTGACTAGCGGGAGCCGCCCCCAGTACTTC. Protein: CASSQDLTSGSRPQYF. The chain links TRBV3-1 to TRBJ2-5, with 12 bases identical to TRBD2. Germline loops: CDR1 LGHDT, CDR2 YNNKEL (reference sequence). With V trimmed by 0 bases and J by 9 bases, 8 bases remained unmatched. The CDR3 has 16 residues.

The table lists this clonotype with many counts. The V call is TRBV6-1, the J call TRBJ2-7, with 10 bases that match TRBD1. V lost 7 bases, J lost 4 bases, and 10 bases stayed unmatched. The germline CDR1 and CDR2 sequences are MNHNS and SASEGT. The CDR3 has 15 amino acids. Here the CDR3 DNA reads TGTGCCAGCATCTACGGGGGACAGGGGAGGTACGAGCAGTACTTC. Translating gives CASIYGGQGRYEQYF.

Many counts were recorded for this clonotype. J is TRBJ2-7 and V is TRBV20-1; D is uncertain. This CDR3 is 16 amino acids long. Germline CDR1 reads DFQATT; CDR2 reads SNEGSKA (reference sequence). V lost 0 bases to trimming and J lost 2 bases, with 17 bases between them. The DNA of the CDR3 is TGCAGTGCTAGAGAGGGGTGGCCCAGGCCCACCTACGAGCAGTACTTC. Translated, it gives CSAREGWPRPTYEQYF.

This clonotype was seen at least ten times. The chain recombines TRBV11-2 with TRBJ1-3, with D uncertain. V was shortened by 0 bases and J by 2 bases, with 5 bases between the two germline ends. The germline V gene encodes CDR1 SGHAT and CDR2 FQNNGV. The length of the CDR3 is 14 residues. DNA for the CDR3: TGTGCCAGCAGCTTAGAGCGTACTGGAAACACCATATATTTT. As protein: CASSLERTGNTIYF.

Only a few counts were recorded for this clonotype. This chain joins TRBV20-1 and TRBJ1-5, with D unresolved. The CDR3 is 13 amino acids. The germline gives CDR1 DFQATT, CDR2 SNEGSKA (reference sequence). V was pared by 1 base and J by 7 bases, with 11 bases between. CDR3 protein: CSARGDPSQPQHF. CDR3 sequence (DNA): TGCAGTGCTAGAGGCGATCCGTCCCAGCCCCAGCATTTT.

Regarding this clonotype: This may be a read error, as it is one base from a much larger clone. This rearrangement joins TRBV29-1 to TRBJ1-2; D possibly corresponds to TRBD1 (6 bases). This CDR3 is 12 amino acids long. Germline V gives CDR1 SQVTM, CDR2 ANQGSEA. Trimming pared 7 bases from V and 4 bases from J, leaving 13 bases between. The CDR3 sequence is CSAARGGYGYTF. CDR3 coding DNA: TGCAGCGCTGCCAGGGGAGGCTATGGCTACACCTTC.

This clonotype was detected many times. The chain employs TRBV3-1 and TRBJ2-7, with a tentative D call TRBD1 (5 bases). The V gene lost 4 bases and the J gene lost 7 bases, with 17 bases spanning the gap. The CDR3 sequence is 14 residues long. Germline V CDR1 and CDR2: LGHDT, YNNKEL (reference sequence). The CDR3 sequence: CASSPLRQTWEQYF. In nucleotides, the CDR3 is TGTGCCAGCAGCCCCTTGAGACAGACCTGGGAGCAGTACTTC.

This clonotype was seen more than once but under ten times. This chain uses TRBV20-1 with TRBJ2-7, with a possible D match to TRBD1 (6 bases). CDR3 length: 16 residues. V was trimmed by 0 bases and J by 0 bases, leaving 15 bases between them. Per germline, CDR1 DFQATT and CDR2 SNEGSKA (reference sequence). As DNA, the CDR3 is TGCAGTGCTAGAGATAGAGGGGGAGCCCTCTCCTACGAGCAGTACTTC. Protein: CSARDRGGALSYEQYF.

The rearrangement joins TRBV19 to TRBJ1-4; possibly TRBD1 for D (5 bases). V was pared by 11 bases and J by 4 bases, with 5 bases between. CDR3 length: 10 residues. CDR1 is LNHDA and CDR2 is SQIVND in the germline V gene (reference sequence). The CDR3 spells CAGGNEKLFF. CDR3 nucleotides: TGTGCCGGGGGTAATGAAAAACTGTTTTTT.

V and J are TRBV7-2 and TRBJ1-2, with D tentatively TRBD1 (6 bases). Germline V gene sequence: CDR1 SGHTA, CDR2 FQGNSA. CDR3 length: 14 residues. Trimming pared 5 bases from V and 4 bases from J, leaving 14 bases between. In DNA form, the CDR3 reads TGTGCCAGCAGCCCATGGACAGAGACCTATGGCTACACCTTC. Translation gives CASSPWTETYGYTF. The full variable domain, with the rest looked up from reference TRBV7-2 and TRBJ1-2, is GAGVSQSPSNKVTEKGKDVELRCDPISGHTALYWYRQSLGQGLEFLIYFQGNSAPDKSGLPSDRFSAERTGGSVSTLTIQRTQQEDSAVYLCASSPWTETYGYTFGSGTRLTVV.

This clonotype was detected many times. This chain uses TRBV5-1 with TRBJ2-7; TRBD2 matches at 15 bases. The germline V gene encodes CDR1 SGHRS and CDR2 YFSETQ. The CDR3 has 15 amino acids. After removal of 3 bases from V and 6 bases from J, the junction contained 4 bases not matched to a gene. The CDR3 spells CASSWGTSGGSEQYF. The DNA of the CDR3 is TGCGCCAGCAGCTGGGGGACTAGCGGGGGGTCCGAGCAGTACTTC.

This clonotype showed up just a few times. J is TRBJ2-4 and V is TRBV4-1; TRBD2 matches at 10 bases. This CDR3 spans 15 amino acids. Germline-derived CDR1 and CDR2 are MGHRA and YSYEKL. Losses at the gene ends were 3 bases for V and 3 bases for J; bases not matched to a gene: 2. The CDR3 nucleotides read TGCGCCAGCAGCCAGTTAGCGGGGGGCAAAAACATTCAGTACTTC. This sequence encodes CASSQLAGGKNIQYF.